The source of this T cell receptor (beta chain) is a study of cytomegalovirus exposure and HLA in healthy donors. It was with 60 Vbeta and 13 Jbeta primers that the PCR ran. In the original workflow: Later analysis identified tens of millions of unique TCR beta chains, about 10 million shared. Generated by immunoSEQ multiplex PCR, the TCRdb table keeps only in-frame clones and is missing some. That table supplies the V and J calls and clone size; D and trimming were determined from the DNA. The sample lists about 150,000 clones; around three quarters were seen once. Study conclusions and caveats: Other equally common chains were less clonally expanded than HLA-associated TCR beta chains, a later analysis showed. The majority of TCR sequences were rare, yet some public TCRs appeared in many donors. Among donors in an Asian-associated ancestry cluster, a later analysis reportedly found fewer N-insertions than the roughly 700-donor mean.

As to this clone: The antigen is unknown.

With 1 base clipped from V and 7 bases from J, the junction kept 7 bases outside the gene matches. Germline CDR1 reads SEHNR; CDR2 reads FQNEAQ (reference sequence). The CDR3 has 15 residues. Sample: PBMCs. The TCR sequence derives from a man between 35 and 55 years old in good health and CMV-seronegative. This sequence joins TRBV7-9 and TRBJ2-7; 10 nucleotides agree with TRBD2. CDR3 protein: CASSLVSGTSDEQYF. The CDR3 bases are TGTGCCAGCAGCTTAGTATCCGGGACTAGCGATGAGCAGTACTTC.